This note documents a single T cell receptor beta chain sequence. The sample is drawn from a study of blood T cell repertoires in COVID-19. Overall study: Researchers got acute and convalescent COVID-19 samples from the United States, Italy and Spain.

Per the authors' pipeline: It was from reference gene primer amplification that nucleated cell counts were estimated. Sequencing was performed with immunoSEQ multiplex PCR; in TCRdb, only in-frame clones are kept and a portion is missing. The V and J calls and clone size were taken over from that table, and D and trimming were inferred from the DNA. This sample yields some 100,000 clones, of which over 75% are seen a single time; under 14% belongs to the top ten. CDR3 size: 12 residues. The ends were cut back, 8 bases at V and 8 bases at J, with 15 bases in the middle. The source of this sequence is a woman between 25 and 40 years old with acute or convalescent COVID-19. The V and J genes are TRBV12-3 or TRBV12-4 and TRBJ1-2; D is perhaps TRBD1 (6 bases). The source material was peripheral blood. The CDR3 coding sequence is TGTGCCAGCTCTCTCCCTGGACAGGGCTACACCTTC. Its protein product is CASSLPGQGYTF.